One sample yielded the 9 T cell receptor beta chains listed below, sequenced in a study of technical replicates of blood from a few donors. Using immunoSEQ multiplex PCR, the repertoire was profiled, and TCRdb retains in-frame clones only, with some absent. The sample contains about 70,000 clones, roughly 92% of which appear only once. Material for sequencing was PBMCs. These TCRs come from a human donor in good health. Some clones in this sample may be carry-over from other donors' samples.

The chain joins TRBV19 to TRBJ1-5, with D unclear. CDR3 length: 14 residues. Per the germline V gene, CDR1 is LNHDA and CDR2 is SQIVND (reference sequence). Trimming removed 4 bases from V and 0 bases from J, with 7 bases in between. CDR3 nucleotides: TGTGCCAGTAGTAGTATATATAGCAATCAGCCCCAGCATTTT. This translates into CASSSIYSNQPQHF.

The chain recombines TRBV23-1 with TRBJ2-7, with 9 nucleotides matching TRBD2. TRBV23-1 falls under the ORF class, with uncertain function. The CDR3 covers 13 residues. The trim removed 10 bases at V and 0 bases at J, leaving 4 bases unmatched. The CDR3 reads CATLAGYSYEQYF. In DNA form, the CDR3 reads TGCGCCACCCTAGCGGGATACTCCTACGAGCAGTACTTC.

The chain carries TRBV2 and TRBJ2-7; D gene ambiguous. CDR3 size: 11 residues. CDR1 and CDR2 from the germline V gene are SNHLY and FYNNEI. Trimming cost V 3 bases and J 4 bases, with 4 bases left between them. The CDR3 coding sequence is TGTGCCAGCAGTGACCCTTACGAGCAGTACTTC. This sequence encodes CASSDPYEQYF.

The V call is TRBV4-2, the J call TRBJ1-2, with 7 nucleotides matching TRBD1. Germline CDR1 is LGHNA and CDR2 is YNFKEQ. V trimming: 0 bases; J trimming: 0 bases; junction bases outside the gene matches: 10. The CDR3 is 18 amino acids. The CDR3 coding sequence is TGTGCCAGCAGCCAAGAGGTAGGGGGCGCTTTGGCTAACTATGGCTACACCTTC. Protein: CASSQEVGGALANYGYTF.

The CDR3: CASSSGQGGGETQYF. The CDR3 nucleotides are TGTGCCAGCAGCTCGGGACAGGGAGGAGGGGAGACCCAGTACTTC. The rearrangement uses TRBV7-2 and TRBJ2-5; 9 nucleotides match TRBD1. Per germline, CDR1 SGHTA and CDR2 FQGNSA. The V gene end was trimmed by 4 bases and the J gene end by 5 bases; junction bases not matched to a gene: 8. There are 15 residues in the CDR3.

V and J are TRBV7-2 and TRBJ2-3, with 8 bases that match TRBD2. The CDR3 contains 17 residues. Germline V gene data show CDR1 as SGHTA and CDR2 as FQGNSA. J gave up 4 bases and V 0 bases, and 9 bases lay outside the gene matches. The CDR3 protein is CASSLAAFRGGPDTQYF. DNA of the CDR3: TGTGCCAGCAGCTTAGCCGCTTTCCGGGGGGGCCCAGATACGCAGTATTTT.

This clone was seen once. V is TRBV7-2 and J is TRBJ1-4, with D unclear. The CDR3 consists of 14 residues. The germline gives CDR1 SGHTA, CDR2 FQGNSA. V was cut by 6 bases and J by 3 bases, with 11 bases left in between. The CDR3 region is CASRSTVANEKLFF. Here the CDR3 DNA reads TGTGCCAGCAGGTCTACAGTGGCTAATGAAAAACTGTTTTTT.

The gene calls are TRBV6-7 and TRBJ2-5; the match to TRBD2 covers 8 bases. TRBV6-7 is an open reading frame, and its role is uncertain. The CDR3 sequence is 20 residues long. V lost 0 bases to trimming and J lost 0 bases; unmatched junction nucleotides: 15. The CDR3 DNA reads TGTGCCAGCAGTTACTCGGTAGCTCTCTGGTGCGGGGGGTACCAAGAGACCCAGTACTTC. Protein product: CASSYSVALWCGGYQETQYF.

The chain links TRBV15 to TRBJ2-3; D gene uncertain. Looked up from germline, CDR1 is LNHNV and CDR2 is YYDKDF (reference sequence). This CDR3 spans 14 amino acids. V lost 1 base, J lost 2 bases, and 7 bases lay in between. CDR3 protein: CATSRGQNTDTQYF. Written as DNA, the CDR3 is TGTGCCACCAGCAGAGGTCAAAACACAGATACGCAGTATTTT.